This T cell receptor (beta chain) was recovered during a study of identical twins' blood T cells (dated by TCRdb to the early 2010s). About the investigation overall: The 12 libraries, six for the alpha chain and six for the beta chain, yielded 50 million or so Illumina reads in total. To assess how genetics influences repertoire formation, the study used next-generation sequencing to compare the TCR alpha and beta chain repertoires of three pairs of monozygous twins.

The table lists this clonotype with many counts. No antigen is known for it. Within one base of it there is no much larger clone, and no base qualities were kept. Broad study findings and their caveats: Independent studies were stated to be required to validate the proposed role of the TCRalpha J segment in MHC recognition during thymic selection. V gene usage was reported to be markedly more similar within twin pairs than between unrelated donors, even among non-selected out-of-frame TCRbeta clonotypes. Among the most abundant TCRbeta clonotypes, more CDR3 sequences were shared by each donor with her twin than with unrelated donors. The number of shared CDR3 clonotypes between two donors was mainly determined by the product of their cloneset sizes, and twins did not clearly deviate from this trend. Because the twins were raised together, environmental influences could not be ruled out as an explanation for the similarity between twins.

Library method: 5' RACE. The sample was run on an Illumina Genome Analyzer IIx. RNA-based TCR cDNA libraries were prepared by a previously described protocol with several modifications. Sample-specific barcodes were introduced on both ends of each TCR cDNA library during cDNA synthesis and amplification to prevent cross-contamination. Per the source publication's procedure: Between about 85,000 and nearly 550,000 clonotypes were identified per individual, with about 2.2 to 3.6 million CDR3-containing reads per library. Reads carrying improper barcode index combinations were removed, after which the MiTCR software was used to build a cloneset for each library. MiTCR filtered or rescued low-quality reads and corrected PCR and sequencing errors when assembling CDR3 clonotypes. Artificial out-of-frame clonotypes were mapped to in-frame sequences, with one indel allowed in the CDR3, and then removed. Similarity in V and J gene usage between donors was calculated as the Jensen-Shannon divergence divided by the mean entropy. Clones were called with MiXCR by TCRdb after fastp trimmed the public reads at Q25, and only in-frame beta chains were retained. Each entry is one CDR3 protein sequence, shown with its most common DNA and genes. The V and J calls here are based on TCRdb, not the publication. In this sample the table shows a few hundred thousand distinct CDR3 sequences, around 30% of which occur a single time. More than 5.5% of the sample is taken by the ten largest.

The donors were six healthy women who made up three monozygous twin pairs. All three twin pairs had been raised together and were thought likely to have encountered the same vaccines and infectious agents. RNA was isolated from peripheral blood mononuclear cells and used to prepare TCR cDNA libraries. From its cysteine to its phenylalanine, the CDR3 spans 15 amino acids. This entry keeps only the CDR3 DNA: 45 bases, framed from base 1. Relative to germline, V is missing 6 bases and J is missing 3 bases, with 7 bases of the junction outside any gene match. Looking up the germline V gene yields CDR1 SGHTA and CDR2 FQGNSA.

This chain is built from TRBV7-2 and TRBJ2-2, and 7 junction bases match TRBD2. The source material was PBMCs. The TCR comes from a woman aged 18-49 years in good health. The CDR3 amino acid sequence is: CASRSGTIYTGELFF. The sequence in DNA is TGTGCCAGCAGATCCGGGACTATATACACCGGGGAGCTGTTTTTT. Reference TRBV7-2 and TRBJ2-2 genes cover what lies past the CDR3, so the full variable domain is GAGVSQSPSNKVTEKGKDVELRCDPISGHTALYWYRQSLGQGLEFLIYFQGNSAPDKSGLPSDRFSAERTGGSVSTLTIQRTQQEDSAVYLCASRSGTIYTGELFFGEGSRLTVL.